Below, one TCR beta chain is given with its context. Antigen unknown. This sample was included in a study of early T cells in non-severe SARS-CoV-2 infection. As for the study in general: With bulk RNA from unsorted whole blood as input, sequencing yielded unpaired chains.

TCRdb re-called the 5' RACE reads through MiXCR, storing one row per CDR3 protein. Among approximately 85,000 distinct CDR3 sequences listed, 9% to 15% were seen once. Study-wide results and limits: VDJdb-based annotation leaned toward anti-spike CD8 responses and missed private and CD4 specificities.

CDR3 length: 16 amino acids. Germline assignment: CDR1 SGHTS and CDR2 YDEGEE. V lost 6 bases, J lost 2 bases, and 13 bases stayed unmatched. This TCR came from an adult who was a healthcare worker with PCR-confirmed SARS-CoV-2 infection or an uninfected control (not recorded which). The chain links TRBV5-8 to TRBJ2-7; 8 bases map to TRBD2. Input material: whole blood. The DNA for the CDR3 is TGTGCCAGCACCTCTGAGTACGGGACTAGAGCCTACGAGCAGTACTTC. Amino acids: CASTSEYGTRAYEQYF.